The 21 T cell receptor beta chains in this list originate from one sample, sequenced in a study of cytomegalovirus exposure and HLA in healthy donors. A multiplex PCR was run with 60 Vbeta primers and 13 Jbeta primers. Some clones are missing from TCRdb's copy, which holds only in-frame ones; the method was immunoSEQ multiplex PCR. Of about 130,000 clones in the sample, roughly 78% were seen once. Sequencing was performed on PBMCs. These receptors all stem from a man aged 30-40 years in good health and CMV-seronegative.

The V gene is TRBV6-4, the J gene TRBJ2-3, with 12 positions matching TRBD2. Germline CDR1 and CDR2: MRHNA and SNTAGT. Trimming cost V 7 bases and J 4 bases; bases outside gene matches: 3. CDR3 size: 14 residues. CDR3 in amino acids: CASKTSGSADTQYF. The CDR3 DNA reads as TGTGCCAGCAAGACTAGCGGGAGTGCAGATACGCAGTATTTT.

The chain couples TRBV28 to TRBJ2-5; TRBD2 is a possible D gene (6 bases). Gene TRBJ2-7 matches the end of the DNA better, so the J call may be wrong. The length of the CDR3 is 14 residues. The germline V gene has CDR1 MDHEN and CDR2 SYDVKM. The CDR3 region is CASRGLSGSYEQYF. As DNA, the CDR3 is TGTGCCAGCAGGGGACTTTCGGGCTCCTACGAGCAGTACTTC.

The rearrangement uses TRBV10-3 and TRBJ1-1; TRBD1 matches 7 bases. Germline assignment: CDR1 ENHRY and CDR2 SYGVKD. The CDR3 spans 14 residues. V trimming: 5 bases; J trimming: 1 base; junction bases outside the gene matches: 4. The CDR3 DNA follows: TGTGCCATCAGTACGACAGGGAAGAACACTGAAGCTTTCTTT. Translating gives CAISTTGKNTEAFF.

This chain links TRBV19 with TRBJ2-1; TRBD2 matches at 14 bases. Germline V lookup: CDR1 LNHDA, CDR2 SQIVND (reference sequence). The CDR3 is 19 amino acids. Losses at the gene ends were 3 bases for V and 2 bases for J; bases not matched to a gene: 9. The CDR3 loop is CASSIPGLAGVFAYNEQFF. CDR3 DNA sequence: TGTGCCAGTAGTATTCCGGGACTAGCGGGGGTGTTCGCCTACAATGAGCAGTTCTTC.

About this clone: At one end, the junction sequence differs from germline, possibly due to a read error. The V and J genes are TRBV10-1 and TRBJ2-3; TRBD1 is a possible D gene (6 bases). The CDR3 has 15 amino acids. The germline V gene encodes CDR1 WNHNN and CDR2 SYGVQD (reference sequence). CDR3 bases: TGCGACAGCAGTCCCGAGGGGGATAGCACAGATACGCAGTATTTT. Protein sequence: CDSSPEGDSTDTQYF.

CDR3 loop: CASSLASGRAYEQYF. The CDR3 nucleotides are TGTGCCAGCAGTTTAGCTAGCGGGAGGGCCTACGAGCAGTACTTC. The rearrangement joins TRBV28 to TRBJ2-7; 12 bases map to TRBD2. The CDR3 has 15 amino acids. Per the germline V gene, CDR1 is MDHEN and CDR2 is SYDVKM. Trimming took 2 bases from V and 2 from J; bases not matched to a gene: 1.

The rearrangement links TRBV29-1 to TRBJ1-2, with TRBD1 identical over 9 bases. Germline-derived CDR1 and CDR2 are SQVTM and ANQGSEA. Trimming removed 8 bases from V and 4 bases from J; junction bases left unmatched: 8. The CDR3 spans 13 residues. The chain's CDR3 is CSTRTGEAYGYTF. The CDR3 bases are TGCAGCACACGGACAGGGGAGGCCTATGGCTACACCTTC.

This chain uses TRBV25-1 with TRBJ1-4; 7 bases map to TRBD1. The CDR3 is made up of 15 amino acids. V trimming: 3 bases; J trimming: 3 bases; junction bases outside the gene matches: 4. Germline V gene data show CDR1 as MGHDK and CDR2 as SYGVNS. Here the CDR3 reads CASSDYRGSNEKLFF. The CDR3 region has the DNA TGTGCCAGCAGTGATTACAGGGGTTCTAATGAAAAACTGTTTTTT.

The chain joins TRBV29-1 to TRBJ2-5; D is ambiguous. This CDR3 has 13 amino acids. V gave up 2 bases and J gave up 4 bases, with 11 bases separating them. Germline-derived CDR1 and CDR2 are SQVTM and ANQGSEA. CDR3 DNA: TGCAGCGTTGAATATCAGAGACTAGAGACCCAGTACTTC. Translation gives CSVEYQRLETQYF.

The chain joins TRBV19 to TRBJ2-7; 12 nucleotides line up with TRBD1. Germline V lookup: CDR1 LNHDA, CDR2 SQIVND (reference sequence). Losses at the gene ends were 3 bases for V and 6 bases for J; bases not matched to a gene: 6. The CDR3 spans 15 residues. The CDR3 nucleotides read TGTGCCAGTAGTATGAGGGACAGGGGGCGAAGCGAGCAGTACTTC. Its translation is CASSMRDRGRSEQYF.

The V call is TRBV30, the J call TRBJ2-3, with 14 bases identical to TRBD2. The ends lost 2 bases at V and 6 bases at J; junction bases unmatched: 4. CDR1 is GTSNPN and CDR2 is SVGIG in the germline V gene (reference sequence). This CDR3 has 15 residues. The CDR3 here is CAWSFGTSGSDTQYF. As DNA, the CDR3 is TGTGCCTGGAGTTTCGGGACTAGCGGGAGTGATACGCAGTATTTT.

This clone came up a few times. V usage is TRBV4-1 and J usage is TRBJ2-7, with 10 nucleotides matching TRBD2. Germline V lookup: CDR1 MGHRA, CDR2 YSYEKL. This CDR3 contains 16 residues. V trimming: 0 bases; J trimming: 6 bases; junction bases outside the gene matches: 8. The CDR3 DNA follows: TGCGCCAGCAGCCAAGAAGTCTTAGCGGGAGGTGGCGAGCAGTACTTC. Its protein is CASSQEVLAGGGEQYF.

This clone was seen more than once but under ten times. The chain combines TRBV19 with TRBJ2-7; TRBD2 agrees at 9 bases. The V gene end was trimmed by 2 bases and the J gene end by 6 bases; junction bases not matched to a gene: 8. CDR3 length equals 15 residues. Germline CDR1 and CDR2: LNHDA and SQIVND (reference sequence). The CDR3 sequence is CASSIYAGGPVEQYF. In DNA, the CDR3 is TGTGCCAGTAGTATATATGCGGGAGGGCCGGTCGAGCAGTACTTC.

The chain couples TRBV5-6 to TRBJ2-5, with 16 bases identical to TRBD2. Matching the DNA end better, TRBJ2-7 makes the J call doubtful. The CDR3 covers 16 residues. From germline, CDR1 is SGHDT and CDR2 YYEEEE. As DNA, the CDR3 is TGTGCCAGCAGCTGGGGGACTAGCGGGAGGGTATACGAGCAGTACTTC. Translating gives CASSWGTSGRVYEQYF.

The chain joins TRBV13 to TRBJ2-7, with 8 nucleotides matching TRBD1. This CDR3 is 15 amino acids long. CDR1 and CDR2 from the germline V gene are PRHDT and FYEKMQ (reference sequence). With 5 bases clipped from V and 1 base from J, the junction kept 7 bases outside the gene matches. In DNA, the CDR3 is TGTGCCAGCAGCACCCGGACAGGGCAGTCCTACGAGCAGTACTTC. This sequence encodes CASSTRTGQSYEQYF. Using reference TRBV13 and TRBJ2-7 for the parts outside the CDR3, the full variable domain is AAGVIQSPRHLIKEKRETATLKCYPIPRHDTVYWYQQGPGQDPQFLISFYEKMQSDKGSIPDRFSAQQFSDYHSELNMSSLELGDSALYFCASSTRTGQSYEQYFGPGTRLTVT.

The chain uses TRBV7-8 and TRBJ1-5, with D uncertain. The CDR3 is 15 amino acids. The V gene lost 3 bases and the J gene lost 7 bases, with 16 bases spanning the gap. Germline lookup yields CDR1 SGHVS and CDR2 FQNEAQ. Here the CDR3 DNA reads TGTGCCAGCAGCTTGGGTCCGGGGAAGAAGCAGCCCCAGCATTTT. Translation gives CASSLGPGKKQPQHF.

The J gene is TRBJ2-7, the V gene TRBV29-1; weak D call: TRBD2 (5 bases). Looked up from germline, CDR1 is SQVTM and CDR2 is ANQGSEA. V dropped 3 bases and J dropped 5 bases, with 8 bases sitting between them. CDR3 size: 11 residues. CDR3 region: CSVEGADEQYF. For the CDR3, the DNA is TGCAGCGTTGAGGGAGCCGACGAGCAGTACTTC.

The chain carries TRBV19 and TRBJ2-3; possible D gene TRBD2, 6 bases. There are 11 residues in the CDR3. Germline loops: CDR1 LNHDA, CDR2 SQIVND (reference sequence). Trimming left V 11 bases short and J 4 bases short, with 10 bases between. The CDR3: CAAGRADTQYF. DNA of the CDR3: TGTGCCGCGGGGAGAGCAGATACGCAGTATTTT.

The V and J genes are TRBV27 and TRBJ2-7; 12 positions agree with TRBD2. Germline V CDR1 and CDR2: MNHEY, SMNVEV (reference sequence). This CDR3 is 13 amino acids long. V gave up 11 bases and J gave up 2 bases; unmatched junction bases: 4. CDR3 sequence: CASGLAGTYEQYF. CDR3 sequence (DNA): TGTGCCTCCGGACTAGCGGGGACCTACGAGCAGTACTTC.

The CDR3 bases are TGTGCCAGCAGTTACGGGCATGGGTTTGAAGCTTTCTTT. Translation gives CASSYGHGFEAFF. The chain has TRBV6-5 and TRBJ1-1; D remains ambiguous. Trimming removed 2 bases at V and 7 bases at J, with 11 bases between. This CDR3 is 13 amino acids long. Germline V CDR1 and CDR2: MNHEY, SVGAGI.

The chain has TRBV28 and TRBJ2-5; 7 nucleotides align to TRBD1. The assigned J gene may be wrong: the sequence end matches TRBJ2-7 better. Germline V gene sequence: CDR1 MDHEN, CDR2 SYDVKM. The CDR3 loop spans 15 amino acids. CDR3 protein: CASSPGQSTSYEQYF. The CDR3 DNA reads TGTGCCAGCAGCCCGGGACAGAGCACCTCCTACGAGCAGTACTTC.